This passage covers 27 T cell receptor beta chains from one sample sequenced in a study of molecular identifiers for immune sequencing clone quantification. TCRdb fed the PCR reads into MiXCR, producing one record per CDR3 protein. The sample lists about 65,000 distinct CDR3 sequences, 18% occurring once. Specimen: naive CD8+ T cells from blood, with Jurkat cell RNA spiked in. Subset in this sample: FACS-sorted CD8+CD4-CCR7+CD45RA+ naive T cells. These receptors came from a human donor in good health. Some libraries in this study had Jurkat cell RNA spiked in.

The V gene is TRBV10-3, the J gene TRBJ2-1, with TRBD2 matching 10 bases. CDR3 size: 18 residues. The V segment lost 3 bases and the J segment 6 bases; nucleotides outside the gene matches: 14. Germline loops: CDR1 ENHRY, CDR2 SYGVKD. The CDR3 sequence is CAISDPRSGRLVGNEQFF. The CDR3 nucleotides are TGTGCCATCAGTGATCCCCGTAGCGGGAGGCTTGTGGGCAATGAGCAGTTCTTC.

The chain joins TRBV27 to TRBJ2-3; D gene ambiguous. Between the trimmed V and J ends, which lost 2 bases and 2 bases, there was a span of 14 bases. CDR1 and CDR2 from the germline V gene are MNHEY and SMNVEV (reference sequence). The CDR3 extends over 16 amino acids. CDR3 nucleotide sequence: TGTGCCAGCAGTTTACTTGGCGCTGCCAACACAGATACGCAGTATTTT. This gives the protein CASSLLGAANTDTQYF.

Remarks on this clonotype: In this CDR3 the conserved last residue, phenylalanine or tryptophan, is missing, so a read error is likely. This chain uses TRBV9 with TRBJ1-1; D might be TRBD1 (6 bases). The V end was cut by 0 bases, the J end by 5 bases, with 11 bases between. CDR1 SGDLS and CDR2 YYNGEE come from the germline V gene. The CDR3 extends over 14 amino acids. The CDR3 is CASSVGGGRTEAFL. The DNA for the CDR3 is TGTGCCAGCAGCGTAGGTGGGGGCCGGACTGAAGCTTTCCTT.

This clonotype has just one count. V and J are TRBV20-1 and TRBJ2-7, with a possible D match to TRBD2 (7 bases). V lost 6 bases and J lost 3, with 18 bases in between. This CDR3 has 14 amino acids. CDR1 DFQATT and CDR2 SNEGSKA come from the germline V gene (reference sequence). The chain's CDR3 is CSAEEREGGYEQYF. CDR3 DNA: TGCAGTGCCGAAGAGCGGGAAGGGGGCTACGAGCAGTACTTC.

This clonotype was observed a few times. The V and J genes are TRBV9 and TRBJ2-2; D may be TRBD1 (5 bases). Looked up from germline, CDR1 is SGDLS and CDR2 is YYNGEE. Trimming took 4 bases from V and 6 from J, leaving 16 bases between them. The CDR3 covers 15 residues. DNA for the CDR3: TGTGCCAGCAGCACCCTCCAGGGTGGCGCCGGGGAGCTGTTTTTT. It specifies CASSTLQGGAGELFF.

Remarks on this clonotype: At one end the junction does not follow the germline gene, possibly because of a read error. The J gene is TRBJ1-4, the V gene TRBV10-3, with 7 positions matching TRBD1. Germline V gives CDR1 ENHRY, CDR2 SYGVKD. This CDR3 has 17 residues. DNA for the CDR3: TGTGCCATCAGTGAGAACGGCAGGGGGAAGGCTAATGGAAAACTGTTCTTT. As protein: CAISENGRGKANGKLFF.

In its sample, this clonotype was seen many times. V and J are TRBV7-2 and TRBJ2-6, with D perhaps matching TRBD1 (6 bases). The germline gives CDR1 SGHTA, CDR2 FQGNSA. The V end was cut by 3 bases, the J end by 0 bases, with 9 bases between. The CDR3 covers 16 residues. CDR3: CASSFDRTSGANVLTF. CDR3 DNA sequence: TGTGCCAGCAGCTTCGACAGGACCTCTGGGGCCAACGTCCTGACTTTC.

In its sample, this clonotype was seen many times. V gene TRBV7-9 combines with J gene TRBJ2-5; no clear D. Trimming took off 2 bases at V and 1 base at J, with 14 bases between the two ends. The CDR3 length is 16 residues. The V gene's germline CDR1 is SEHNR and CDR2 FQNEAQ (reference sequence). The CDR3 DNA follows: TGTGCCAGCAGCTTATCAGGACCCCTCCTCCAAGAGACCCAGTACTTC. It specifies CASSLSGPLLQETQYF.

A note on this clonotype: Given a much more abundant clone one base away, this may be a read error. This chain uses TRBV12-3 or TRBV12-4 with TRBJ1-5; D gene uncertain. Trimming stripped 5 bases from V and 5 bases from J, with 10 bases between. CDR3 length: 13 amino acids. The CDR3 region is CASSPGGDQPQHF. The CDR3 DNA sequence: TGTGCCAGCAGTCCCGGAGGCGATCAGCCCCAGCATTTT.

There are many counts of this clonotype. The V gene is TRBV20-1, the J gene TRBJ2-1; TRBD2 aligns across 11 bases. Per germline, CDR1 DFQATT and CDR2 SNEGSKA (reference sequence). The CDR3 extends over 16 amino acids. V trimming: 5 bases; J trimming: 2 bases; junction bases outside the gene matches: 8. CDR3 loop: CSAAHSGRAPYNEQFF. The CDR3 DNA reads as TGCAGTGCTGCGCATAGCGGGAGGGCCCCCTACAATGAGCAGTTCTTC.

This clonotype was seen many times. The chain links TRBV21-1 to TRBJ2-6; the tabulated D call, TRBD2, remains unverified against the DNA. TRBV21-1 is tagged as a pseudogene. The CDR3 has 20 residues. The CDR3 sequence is CASSKSWVLAGDFGANVLTF. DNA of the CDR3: TGTGCCAGCAGCAAATCGTGGGTACTAGCGGGAGACTTTGGGGCCAACGTCCTGACTTTC.

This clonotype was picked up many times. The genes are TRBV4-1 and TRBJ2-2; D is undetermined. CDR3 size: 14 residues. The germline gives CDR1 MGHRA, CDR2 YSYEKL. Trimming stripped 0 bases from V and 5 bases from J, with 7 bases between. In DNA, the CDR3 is TGCGCCAGCAGCCAAGAGATGGGGACCGGGGAGCTGTTTTTT. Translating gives CASSQEMGTGELFF.

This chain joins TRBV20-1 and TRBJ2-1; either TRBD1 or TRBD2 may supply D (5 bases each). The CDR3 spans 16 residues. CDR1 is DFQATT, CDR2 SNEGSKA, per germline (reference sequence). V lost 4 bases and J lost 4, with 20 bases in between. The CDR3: CSATGQAQDTYNEQFF. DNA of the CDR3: TGCAGTGCTACGGGGCAAGCCCAAGACACGTACAATGAGCAGTTCTTC.

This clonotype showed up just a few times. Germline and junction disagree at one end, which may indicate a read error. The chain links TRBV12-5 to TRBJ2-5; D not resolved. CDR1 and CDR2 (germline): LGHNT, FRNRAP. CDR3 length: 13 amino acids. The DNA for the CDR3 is TGTGCTAGTGGTCCGCCGAACCAAGAGACCCTGTACTTC. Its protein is CASGPPNQETLYF.

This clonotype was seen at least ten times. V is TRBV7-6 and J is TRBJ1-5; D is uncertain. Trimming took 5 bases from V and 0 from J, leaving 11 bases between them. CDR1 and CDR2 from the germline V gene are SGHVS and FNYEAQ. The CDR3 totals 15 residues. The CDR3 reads CASSSTHNSNQPQHF. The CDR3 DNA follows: TGTGCCAGCAGCAGCACCCATAATAGCAATCAGCCCCAGCATTTT.

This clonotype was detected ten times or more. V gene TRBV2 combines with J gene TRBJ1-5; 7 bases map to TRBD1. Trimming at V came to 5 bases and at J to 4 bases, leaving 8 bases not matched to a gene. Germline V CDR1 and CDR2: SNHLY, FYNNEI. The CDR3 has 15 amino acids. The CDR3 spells CASSLTGELNQPQHF. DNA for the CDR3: TGTGCCAGCAGTTTAACAGGGGAACTGAATCAGCCCCAGCATTTT. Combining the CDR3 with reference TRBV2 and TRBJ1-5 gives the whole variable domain EPEVTQTPSHQVTQMGQEVILRCVPISNHLYFYWYRQILGQKVEFLVSFYNNEISEKSEIFDDQFSVERPDGSNFTLKIRSTKLEDSAMYFCASSLTGELNQPQHFGDGTRLSIL.

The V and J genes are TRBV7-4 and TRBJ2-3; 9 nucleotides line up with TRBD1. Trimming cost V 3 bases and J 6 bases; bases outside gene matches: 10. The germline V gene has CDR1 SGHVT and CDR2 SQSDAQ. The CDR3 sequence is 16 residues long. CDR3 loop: CASSLRNRGHTDTQYF. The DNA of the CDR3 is TGTGCCAGCAGCTTGAGGAACAGGGGGCACACGGATACGCAGTATTTT.

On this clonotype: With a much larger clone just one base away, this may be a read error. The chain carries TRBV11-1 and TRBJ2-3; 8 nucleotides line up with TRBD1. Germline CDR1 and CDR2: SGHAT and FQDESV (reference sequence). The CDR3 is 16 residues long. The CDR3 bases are TGTGCCAGCGGCTTAGCAGTGACAGGGGAAGCAGATACGCAGTATTTT. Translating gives CASGLAVTGEADTQYF.

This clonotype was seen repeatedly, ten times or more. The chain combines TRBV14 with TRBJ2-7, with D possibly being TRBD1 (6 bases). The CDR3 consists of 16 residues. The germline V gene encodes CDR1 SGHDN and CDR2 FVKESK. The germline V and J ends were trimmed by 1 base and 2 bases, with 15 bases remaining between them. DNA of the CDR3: TGTGCCAGCAGCCAAGGCTCTCGGCAGGGGACCTACGAGCAGTACTTC. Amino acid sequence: CASSQGSRQGTYEQYF.

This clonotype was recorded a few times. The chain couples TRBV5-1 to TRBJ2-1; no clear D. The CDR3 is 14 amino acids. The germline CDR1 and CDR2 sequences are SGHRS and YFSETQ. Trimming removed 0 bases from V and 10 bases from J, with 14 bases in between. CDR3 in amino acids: CASSLGGVFPEQFF. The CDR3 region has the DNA TGCGCCAGCAGCTTGGGCGGCGTTTTCCCAGAGCAGTTCTTC.

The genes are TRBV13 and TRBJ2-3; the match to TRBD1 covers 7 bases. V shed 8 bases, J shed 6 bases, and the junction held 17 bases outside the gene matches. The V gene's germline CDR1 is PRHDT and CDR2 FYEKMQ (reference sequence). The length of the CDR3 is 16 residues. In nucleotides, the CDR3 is TGTGCCAGCGGCACTATACAGGGGTTCCTGGCGGATACGCAGTATTTT. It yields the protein CASGTIQGFLADTQYF. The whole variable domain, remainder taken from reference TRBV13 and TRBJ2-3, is AAGVIQSPRHLIKEKRETATLKCYPIPRHDTVYWYQQGPGQDPQFLISFYEKMQSDKGSIPDRFSAQQFSDYHSELNMSSLELGDSALYFCASGTIQGFLADTQYFGPGTRLTVL.

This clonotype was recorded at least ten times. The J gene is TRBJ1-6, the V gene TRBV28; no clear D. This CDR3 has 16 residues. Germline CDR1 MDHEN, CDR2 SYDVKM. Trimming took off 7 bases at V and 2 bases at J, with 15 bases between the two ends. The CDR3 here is CASTVGVSTYNSPLHF. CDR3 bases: TGTGCCAGCACCGTTGGAGTTAGCACCTATAATTCACCCCTCCACTTT.

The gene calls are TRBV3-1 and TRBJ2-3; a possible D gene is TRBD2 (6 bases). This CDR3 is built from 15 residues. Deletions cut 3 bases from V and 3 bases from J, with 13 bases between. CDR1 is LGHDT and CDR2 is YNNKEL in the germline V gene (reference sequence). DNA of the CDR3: TGTGCCAGCAGCCAGGGCGGGACTCAGACAGATACGCAGTATTTT. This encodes CASSQGGTQTDTQYF.

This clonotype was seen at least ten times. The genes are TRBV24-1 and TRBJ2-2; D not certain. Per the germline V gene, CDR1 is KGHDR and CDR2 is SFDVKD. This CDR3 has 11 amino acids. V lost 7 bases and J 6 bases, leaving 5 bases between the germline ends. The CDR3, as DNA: TGTGCCACCAGCTCCCCCGGGGAGCTGTTTTTT. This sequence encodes CATSSPGELFF.

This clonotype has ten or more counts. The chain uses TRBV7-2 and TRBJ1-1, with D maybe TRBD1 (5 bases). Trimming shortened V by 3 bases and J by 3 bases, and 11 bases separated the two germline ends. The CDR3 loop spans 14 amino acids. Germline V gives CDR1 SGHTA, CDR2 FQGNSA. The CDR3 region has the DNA TGTGCCAGCAGCTTCACCACAGGTTACACTGAAGCTTTCTTT. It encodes CASSFTTGYTEAFF.

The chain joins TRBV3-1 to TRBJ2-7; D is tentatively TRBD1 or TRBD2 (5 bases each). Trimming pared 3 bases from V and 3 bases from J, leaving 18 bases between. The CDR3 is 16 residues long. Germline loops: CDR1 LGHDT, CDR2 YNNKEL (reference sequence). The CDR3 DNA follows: TGTGCCAGCAGCCAGGGACCGCGTTTTGGTGACTACGAGCAGTACTTC. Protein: CASSQGPRFGDYEQYF.

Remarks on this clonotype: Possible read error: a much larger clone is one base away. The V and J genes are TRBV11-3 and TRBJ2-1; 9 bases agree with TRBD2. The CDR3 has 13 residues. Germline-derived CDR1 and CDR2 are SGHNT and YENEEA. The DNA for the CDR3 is TGTGCCAGCAGCGTCGGGACTAGCAATGAGCAGTCCTTC. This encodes CASSVGTSNEQSF.